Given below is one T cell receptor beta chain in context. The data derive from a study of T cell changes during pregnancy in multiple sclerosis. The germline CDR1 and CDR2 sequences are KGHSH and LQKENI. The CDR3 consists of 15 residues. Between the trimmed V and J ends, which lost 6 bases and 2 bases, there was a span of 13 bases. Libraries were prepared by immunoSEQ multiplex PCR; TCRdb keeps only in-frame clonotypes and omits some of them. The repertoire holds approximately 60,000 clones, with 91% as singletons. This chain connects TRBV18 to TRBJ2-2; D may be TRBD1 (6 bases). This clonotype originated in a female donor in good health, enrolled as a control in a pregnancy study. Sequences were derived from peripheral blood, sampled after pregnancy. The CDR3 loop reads CASSSLGANTGELFF. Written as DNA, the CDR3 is TGTGCCAGCTCGAGTCTGGGGGCAAACACCGGGGAGCTGTTTTTT.